The clone carrying this T cell receptor beta chain was observed at least ten times. Diagnosis rested on symptoms, serum thyroxine and TRAb, thyroid ultrasound, and orbital computed tomography. The PBMCs were sourced from fresh peripheral blood (10 ml). These data are taken from a study of T cells in Graves' hyperthyroidism and ophthalmopathy. The investigators amplified TCR beta CDR3 regions from RNA transcripts. When the TCR CDR3 underwent first-round RT-PCR, the HTBI primer set was used. TCRdb recomputed calls from the multiplex PCR reads with MiXCR, one row per CDR3 protein. This sample has 500,000 to 750,000 distinct CDR3 sequences; approximately 15% occur once, and the top ten carry about 7%. The sequence derives from a woman younger than 35 with Graves' ophthalmopathy. The sequenced sample consisted of blood.

The CDR3 loop is CASSPDRGGYGYTF. The CDR3, as DNA: TGTGCCAGCAGCCCTGACAGGGGTGGCTATGGCTACACCTTC. The rearrangement joins TRBV11-2 to TRBJ1-2; 8 bases fit TRBD1. The V and J ends lost 5 bases and 4 bases, in that order; junction bases with no gene match: 6. The germline V gene encodes CDR1 SGHAT and CDR2 FQNNGV. CDR3 length: 14 residues.